The clone carrying this T cell receptor beta chain showed up just a few times. Germline CDR1 MNHEY, CDR2 SVGAGI. V was pared by 6 bases and J by 0 bases, with 5 bases of the junction left unmatched. CDR3 length: 16 residues. Using a J-beta primer mix together with a sample-barcoded 5' primer, a second PCR was run for roughly 6 to 11 cycles. Each CDR3 protein gets one entry after TCRdb re-called the 5' RACE reads with MiXCR. The sample consists of about 730,000 distinct CDR3 sequences, more than 40% of them appearing once. The data were obtained in a study of blood T cells in healthy people across ages.

Specimen: blood. The sequence came from a woman in her sixties or seventies in good health. The J gene is TRBJ1-6, the V gene TRBV6-5, with 7 bases lining up with TRBD1. CDR3 sequence (DNA): TGTGCCAGCAGGACAGGGCAGGGCTCCTATAATTCACCCCTCCACTTT. Translated, it gives CASRTGQGSYNSPLHF.